The 25 T cell receptor beta chains presented below share a single source sample, sequenced in a study of technical replicates of blood from a few donors. Produced via immunoSEQ multiplex PCR; TCRdb's table is partial and in-frame only. The data hold about 75,000 clones, with approximately 96% observed a single time. Sequencing was carried out using T cells isolated from PBMCs. All receptors derive from a human donor in good health.

V gene TRBV15 combines with J gene TRBJ2-2, with D perhaps TRBD1 (6 bases). V lost 3 bases to trimming and J lost 4 bases, with 9 bases between them. Germline V lookup: CDR1 LNHNV, CDR2 YYDKDF (reference sequence). This CDR3 is 14 amino acids long. The CDR3 nucleotides read TGTGCCACCAGCAGTTTAGGGGGCACCGGGGAGCTGTTTTTT. Its translation is CATSSLGGTGELFF.

The chain has TRBV13 and TRBJ2-1, with a tentative D call TRBD1 (6 bases). V shed 4 bases and J shed 9 bases, with 13 bases lying between them. The CDR3 has 13 amino acids. Germline loops: CDR1 PRHDT, CDR2 FYEKMQ (reference sequence). The CDR3 DNA reads as TGTGCCAGCAGCTCCGACTGGGGGCCTGAGCAGTTCTTC. It translates to CASSSDWGPEQFF. The variable domain in full, with the rest retrieved from reference TRBV13 and TRBJ2-1, is AAGVIQSPRHLIKEKRETATLKCYPIPRHDTVYWYQQGPGQDPQFLISFYEKMQSDKGSIPDRFSAQQFSDYHSELNMSSLELGDSALYFCASSSDWGPEQFFGPGTRLTVL.

The chain uses TRBV7-3 and TRBJ1-1, with 8 bases that match TRBD1. The CDR3 has 15 amino acids. Germline V gene data show CDR1 as SGHTA and CDR2 as FQGTGA. Losses at the gene ends were 5 bases for V and 6 bases for J; bases not matched to a gene: 11. CDR3 in DNA: TGTGCCAGCAGCCGACAGGGGTCTGGGATCGCTGAAGCTTTCTTT. Protein product: CASSRQGSGIAEAFF.

The gene calls are TRBV10-3 and TRBJ2-1, with TRBD2 as a possible D gene (6 bases). The germline V and J ends were trimmed by 6 bases and 5 bases, with 14 bases remaining between them. The CDR3 has 14 residues. Germline V gives CDR1 ENHRY, CDR2 SYGVKD. The CDR3 sequence: CAIRGTQDNNEQFF. In DNA, the CDR3 is TGTGCCATCAGGGGGACTCAAGATAACAATGAGCAGTTCTTC.

The rearrangement joins TRBV7-6 to TRBJ1-1; D is ambiguous. This CDR3 is built from 11 residues. Deletions cut 3 bases from V and 5 bases from J, with 4 bases between. The germline gives CDR1 SGHVS, CDR2 FNYEAQ. CDR3 nucleotides: TGTGCCAGCAGCTTCCTTACTGAAGCTTTCTTT. It yields the protein CASSFLTEAFF.

V and J are TRBV30 and TRBJ2-5; TRBD1 might be the D (6 bases). The germline V gene has CDR1 GTSNPN and CDR2 SVGIG (reference sequence). The CDR3 spans 17 residues. V lost 0 bases and J lost 5, with 22 bases in between. CDR3 protein: CAWSVLQGRGNGETQYF. The CDR3 DNA reads TGTGCCTGGAGTGTACTCCAGGGCAGGGGTAATGGGGAGACCCAGTACTTC.

This clone was observed once. This chain links TRBV4-2 with TRBJ2-1; 8 nucleotides match TRBD1. Looked up from germline, CDR1 is LGHNA and CDR2 is YNFKEQ. Trimming cost V 4 bases and J 1 base; bases outside gene matches: 9. The CDR3 loop spans 17 amino acids. The CDR3 protein is CASSPLGQGASYNEQFF. In DNA, the CDR3 is TGTGCCAGCAGCCCCCTAGGGCAGGGGGCGTCCTACAATGAGCAGTTCTTC.

CDR3 region: CASSEGGGGLIYEQYF. The CDR3 DNA follows: TGTGCCAGCAGCGAAGGAGGTGGGGGCCTTATCTACGAGCAGTACTTC. The gene calls are TRBV25-1 and TRBJ2-7, with D possibly being TRBD1 (6 bases). The CDR3 runs 16 residues. CDR1 MGHDK and CDR2 SYGVNS come from the germline V gene. V was shortened by 6 bases and J by 3 bases, with 21 bases between the two germline ends.

The rearrangement joins TRBV6-1 to TRBJ2-1, with 8 positions matching TRBD2. This CDR3 has 12 amino acids. Trimming cost V 7 bases and J 6 bases; bases outside gene matches: 2. Germline V gene data show CDR1 as MNHNS and CDR2 as SASEGT. Here the CDR3 DNA reads TGTGCCAGCAAAGCGGGAGTCAATGAGCAGTTCTTC. This translates into CASKAGVNEQFF.

The chain recombines TRBV6-4 with TRBJ2-3; 11 bases align to TRBD2. Germline V gene lookup returns CDR1 MRHNA and CDR2 SNTAGT. The CDR3 length is 15 residues. V lost 3 bases, J lost 4 bases, and 3 bases stayed unmatched. CDR3 region: CASSELAGVSDTQYF. DNA for the CDR3: TGTGCCAGCAGTGAACTAGCGGGAGTGTCAGATACGCAGTATTTT.

The genes are TRBV5-6 and TRBJ2-1, with TRBD2 matching 9 bases. Germline trimming cut 0 bases from V and 6 bases from J; bases unmatched to any gene: 13. CDR1 and CDR2 (germline): SGHDT, YYEEEE. The CDR3 sequence is 18 residues long. This CDR3 is CASSLAMLAGQMPNEQFF. In nucleotides, the CDR3 is TGTGCCAGCAGCTTGGCCATGCTAGCGGGACAAATGCCCAATGAGCAGTTCTTC. Combining the CDR3 with reference TRBV5-6 and TRBJ2-1 gives the whole variable domain DAGVTQSPTHLIKTRGQQVTLRCSPKSGHDTVSWYQQALGQGPQFIFQYYEEEERQRGNFPDRFSGHQFPNYSSELNVNALLLGDSALYLCASSLAMLAGQMPNEQFFGPGTRLTVL.

This chain links TRBV11-2 with TRBJ2-1, with 7 bases fitting TRBD2. The V gene's germline CDR1 is SGHAT and CDR2 FQNNGV. The CDR3 has 16 residues. J gave up 3 bases and V 4 bases, and 9 bases lay outside the gene matches. In DNA, the CDR3 is TGTGCCAGCAGCTGGTTGGGAGGCGGGAGCTACAATGAGCAGTTCTTC. Translating gives CASSWLGGGSYNEQFF. Variable domain in full (rest from reference TRBV11-2 and TRBJ2-1): EAGVAQSPRYKIIEKRQSVAFWCNPISGHATLYWYQQILGQGPKLLIQFQNNGVVDDSQLPKDRFSAERLKGVDSTLKIQPAKLEDSAVYLCASSWLGGGSYNEQFFGPGTRLTVL.

A single count supports this clone. The chain uses TRBV9 and TRBJ2-6; D is uncertain. The V end lost 0 bases, the J end lost 3 bases, and 13 bases lay between the germline ends. This CDR3 is built from 17 residues. CDR1 is SGDLS, CDR2 YYNGEE, per germline. The chain's CDR3 is CASSVVQASDGANVLTF. CDR3 sequence (DNA): TGTGCCAGCAGCGTAGTCCAGGCTTCGGATGGGGCCAACGTCCTGACTTTC.

CDR3 DNA sequence: TGTGCCAGCAGCGCTAGTTTGAACACTGAAGCTTTCTTT. Translating it yields CASSASLNTEAFF. The rearrangement uses TRBV7-9 and TRBJ1-1, with D unresolved. Per germline, CDR1 SEHNR and CDR2 FQNEAQ (reference sequence). V gave up 5 bases and J gave up 0 bases, with 7 bases separating them. CDR3 size: 13 residues.

CDR3 sequence: CASSLGQGGLYEQYF. CDR3 bases: TGTGCCAGTAGTTTGGGACAGGGGGGGCTCTACGAGCAGTACTTC. The genes are TRBV19 and TRBJ2-7; 11 positions agree with TRBD1. Losses at the gene ends were 5 bases for V and 3 bases for J; bases not matched to a gene: 6. The CDR3 length is 15 residues. Germline V lookup: CDR1 LNHDA, CDR2 SQIVND (reference sequence).

This chain uses TRBV21-1 with TRBJ1-5; TRBD1 was called by the table and not checked on the DNA. TRBV21-1 is classified as a pseudogene. This CDR3 has 13 amino acids. The CDR3, as DNA: TGTGCCAGCAGCGCACAGGGGAATCAGCCCCAGCATTTT. This sequence encodes CASSAQGNQPQHF.

The chain links TRBV6-4 to TRBJ1-1; 10 bases map to TRBD1. Germline-derived CDR1 and CDR2 are MRHNA and SNTAGT. The junction had 7 bases not matched to a gene; V was cut back by 6 bases and J by 3 bases. The CDR3 has 15 residues. CDR3 region: CASSRGTGVYTEAFF. CDR3 in DNA: TGTGCCAGCAGCCGCGGGACAGGGGTCTACACTGAAGCTTTCTTT.

The sample holds a few counts of this clone. The chain combines TRBV7-2 with TRBJ1-1; possible D gene TRBD1, 5 bases. CDR1 is SGHTA and CDR2 is FQGNSA in the germline V gene. Trimming cost V 1 base and J 1 base, with 10 bases left between them. CDR3 length: 15 amino acids. The CDR3 coding sequence is TGTGCCAGCAGCTTAGTCGGGGGGTGGAACACTGAAGCTTTCTTT. This codes for CASSLVGGWNTEAFF.

This chain uses TRBV6-5 with TRBJ2-7; D is possibly TRBD1 (5 bases). Germline V lookup: CDR1 MNHEY, CDR2 SVGAGI. The V end lost 7 bases, the J end lost 4 bases, and 8 bases lay between the germline ends. The CDR3 length is 11 residues. The CDR3 loop is CASTQGYEQYF. The DNA for the CDR3 is TGTGCCAGCACCCAGGGTTACGAGCAGTACTTC.

The rearrangement uses TRBV4-2 and TRBJ1-1; no firm D call. The germline V and J ends were trimmed by 3 bases and 2 bases, with 10 bases remaining between them. The CDR3 runs 14 residues. Per the germline V gene, CDR1 is LGHNA and CDR2 is YNFKEQ. The CDR3 DNA reads as TGTGCCAGCAGCCAGGGCGGGGAAAACACTGAAGCTTTCTTT. This encodes CASSQGGENTEAFF.

This clone was observed a single time. The rearrangement links TRBV2 to TRBJ2-7; no clear D gene. V lost 7 bases and J lost 6, with 10 bases in between. Per the germline V gene, CDR1 is SNHLY and CDR2 is FYNNEI. The CDR3 totals 11 residues. The CDR3 spells CASISRSEQYF. In nucleotides, the CDR3 is TGTGCCAGCATTTCCAGGTCCGAGCAGTACTTC.

The V call is TRBV6-1, the J call TRBJ2-1; the D is unclear. Trimming removed 0 bases at V and 4 bases at J, with 10 bases between. The CDR3 runs to 15 residues. The germline V gene encodes CDR1 MNHNS and CDR2 SASEGT. The CDR3 loop reads CASSEASFLYNEQFF. In DNA, the CDR3 is TGTGCCAGCAGTGAAGCGTCGTTTCTTTACAATGAGCAGTTCTTC.

In its sample, this clone was seen once. This chain uses TRBV25-1 with TRBJ2-2; TRBD2 matches at 11 bases. Germline loops: CDR1 MGHDK, CDR2 SYGVNS. There are 16 residues in the CDR3. Losses at the gene ends were 4 bases for V and 5 bases for J; bases not matched to a gene: 6. The CDR3 sequence: CASSGPLAGGTGELFF. CDR3 nucleotides: TGTGCCAGCAGTGGACCGTTAGCGGGGGGGACCGGGGAGCTGTTTTTT.

V and J are TRBV4-2 and TRBJ1-5; D not certain. The CDR3 runs to 15 residues. Between the trimmed V and J ends, which lost 1 base and 5 bases, there was a span of 12 bases. Germline CDR1 reads LGHNA; CDR2 reads YNFKEQ. The CDR3 DNA sequence: TGTGCCAGCAGCCAAGCGAGTAGCGTATATCAGCCCCAGCATTTT. This gives the protein CASSQASSVYQPQHF.

The CDR3 sequence is CAFSSGRALGLETQYF. The CDR3 nucleotides read TGTGCCTTCTCTAGCGGGAGGGCTTTAGGTCTGGAGACCCAGTACTTC. V gene TRBV30 combines with J gene TRBJ2-5, with 12 bases aligning to TRBD2. Trimming took 7 bases from V and 5 from J; bases not matched to a gene: 14. CDR1 and CDR2 from the germline V gene are GTSNPN and SVGIG (reference sequence). CDR3 length equals 16 residues.